This passage covers 25 T cell receptor beta chains from one sample sequenced in a study of neurological immune-mediated disorders. MiXCR, applied by TCRdb to the 5' RACE reads, yields one record per CDR3 protein. The sample lists some 30,000 distinct CDR3 sequences, approximately 5.2% occurring once. Sample: CD4+ T cells from blood. Source of these receptors: a woman in her 50s in good health.

Many counts were recorded for this clonotype. The chain recombines TRBV20-1 with TRBJ1-1, with 12 bases matching TRBD1. With V trimmed by 4 bases and J by 2 bases, 11 bases remained unmatched. The CDR3 consists of 17 residues. Germline CDR1 is DFQATT and CDR2 is SNEGSKA (reference sequence). CDR3 coding DNA: TGCAGTGCTAACCTATGGGGGGACAGGGGGCATAACACTGAAGCTTTCTTT. It encodes CSANLWGDRGHNTEAFF.

This clonotype was observed at least ten times. The V call is TRBV20-1, the J call TRBJ2-1; maybe TRBD2 (6 bases). V lost 1 base to trimming and J lost 6 bases, with 7 bases between them. Germline loops: CDR1 DFQATT, CDR2 SNEGSKA (reference sequence). CDR3 length: 12 amino acids. CDR3 protein: CSARGLGNEQFF. DNA of the CDR3: TGCAGTGCTAGAGGACTAGGCAATGAGCAGTTCTTC.

The table lists this clonotype with many counts. The chain is built from TRBV6-1 and TRBJ2-6, with D unclear. Germline lookup yields CDR1 MNHNS and CDR2 SASEGT. This CDR3 contains 13 residues. V was shortened by 10 bases and J by 4 bases, with 11 bases between the two germline ends. CDR3 sequence (DNA): TGTGCCACCGGATTAACCGGGGCCAACGTCCTGACTTTC. Translation: CATGLTGANVLTF.

There are many counts of this clonotype. The genes are TRBV7-2 and TRBJ1-1; a weak D match, TRBD1 (5 bases). CDR1 and CDR2 (germline): SGHTA, FQGNSA. The germline V and J ends were trimmed by 6 bases and 10 bases, with 18 bases remaining between them. This CDR3 spans 13 amino acids. The CDR3 protein is CASSLTRGGVAFF. As DNA, the CDR3 is TGTGCCAGCAGTTTAACCCGTGGGGGGGTAGCTTTCTTT.

This clonotype was seen repeatedly, ten times or more. The chain employs TRBV20-1 and TRBJ2-3, with TRBD2 matching over 13 bases. This CDR3 region has 15 residues. The V gene end was trimmed by 2 bases and the J gene end by 1 base; junction bases not matched to a gene: 0. Germline CDR1 and CDR2: DFQATT and SNEGSKA (reference sequence). This CDR3 is CSARTSGGGTDTQYF. For the CDR3, the DNA is TGCAGTGCTAGAACTAGCGGGGGGGGCACAGATACGCAGTATTTT.

There are many counts of this clonotype. The genes are TRBV20-1 and TRBJ2-3; 16 bases line up with TRBD2. CDR3 length equals 16 residues. Losses at the gene ends were 4 bases for V and 5 bases for J; bases not matched to a gene: 6. Germline V lookup: CDR1 DFQATT, CDR2 SNEGSKA (reference sequence). The DNA of the CDR3 is TGCAGTGCTACCGGGACTAGCGGGAGGGCCGGAGATACGCAGTATTTT. It specifies CSATGTSGRAGDTQYF.

This clonotype was seen ten or more times. The chain employs TRBV5-1 and TRBJ2-6, with TRBD1 matching 11 bases. Unmatched junction bases numbered 5, after V lost 0 bases and J lost 3 bases. The CDR3 extends over 18 amino acids. Looked up from germline, CDR1 is SGHRS and CDR2 is YFSETQ. In nucleotides, the CDR3 is TGCGCCAGCAGCTTGGGGGACAGGGGGAGGAATGGGGCCAACGTCCTGACTTTC. Its translation: CASSLGDRGRNGANVLTF.

This clonotype has a count of ten or more. This rearrangement joins TRBV20-1 to TRBJ2-3; 9 bases align to TRBD2. Germline V gives CDR1 DFQATT, CDR2 SNEGSKA (reference sequence). V lost 2 bases and J lost 1; bases outside the gene matches: 16. The CDR3 has 19 residues. The CDR3 loop is CSARPPSGRGGLGTDTQYF. CDR3 coding DNA: TGCAGTGCTAGACCCCCCTCAGGGCGGGGGGGCCTGGGCACAGATACGCAGTATTTT.

This clonotype was counted many times. The chain recombines TRBV9 with TRBJ1-2; no reliable D call. The CDR3 totals 10 residues. Looked up from germline, CDR1 is SGDLS and CDR2 is YYNGEE. V lost 7 bases and J lost 4, with 5 bases in between. CDR3 residues: CASFGYGYTF. The CDR3 DNA reads as TGTGCCAGCTTTGGCTATGGCTACACCTTC.

This clonotype has at least ten counts. The chain has TRBV2 and TRBJ2-2; D unclear. Germline CDR1 SNHLY, CDR2 FYNNEI. V was clipped by 10 bases and J by 8 bases, with 17 bases between them. The CDR3 is 13 residues long. The CDR3 loop is CATSGPLGGELFF. The CDR3 DNA reads as TGTGCCACCTCCGGGCCCTTAGGAGGGGAGCTGTTTTTT.

In this sample, this clonotype turned up many times. The V gene is TRBV25-1, the J gene TRBJ1-2, with D hard to call. Germline V lookup: CDR1 MGHDK, CDR2 SYGVNS. The V and J ends lost 1 base and 7 bases respectively, with 16 bases between them. The CDR3 runs 15 residues. The CDR3 nucleotides are TGTGCCAGCAGTGAATCGGTGGCAGGTTGGCGTGGCTACACCTTC. Protein sequence: CASSESVAGWRGYTF.

This clonotype was recorded many times. The chain joins TRBV6-1 to TRBJ1-5; D not resolved. V shed 3 bases and J shed 1 base, with 10 bases lying between them. The CDR3 is 15 residues long. Germline loops: CDR1 MNHNS, CDR2 SASEGT. CDR3 loop: CASSDKPESNQPQHF. CDR3 bases: TGTGCCAGCAGTGACAAACCAGAAAGCAATCAGCCCCAGCATTTT.

This clonotype was seen ten or more times. V is TRBV18 and J is TRBJ2-5, with 7 bases aligning to TRBD2. The CDR3 consists of 16 residues. Trimming removed 1 base from V and 4 bases from J; junction bases left unmatched: 9. In germline, CDR1 is KGHSH, CDR2 LQKENI. As DNA, the CDR3 is TGTGCCAGCTCACCACTCCGGGCCGGCGGGGGAGAGACCCAGTACTTC. Translated: CASSPLRAGGGETQYF.

This clonotype was found many times. The J gene is TRBJ1-2, the V gene TRBV5-1, with D possibly matching TRBD1 (6 bases). Germline loops: CDR1 SGHRS, CDR2 YFSETQ. V lost 2 bases, J lost 1 base, and 12 bases lay in between. CDR3 length: 15 amino acids. CDR3 nucleotides: TGCGCCAGCAGCTTCGCAGGGGTCGGTAACTATGGCTACACCTTC. It translates to CASSFAGVGNYGYTF.

This clonotype was detected ten times or more. The rearrangement links TRBV7-9 to TRBJ2-7; D unclear. CDR3 length: 11 amino acids. Germline-derived CDR1 and CDR2 are SEHNR and FQNEAQ (reference sequence). V lost 5 bases, J lost 2 bases, and 4 bases lay in between. CDR3 in amino acids: CASSEAYEQYF. CDR3 nucleotides: TGTGCCAGCAGCGAAGCCTACGAGCAGTACTTC. Combining the CDR3 with reference TRBV7-9 and TRBJ2-7 gives the whole variable domain DTGVSQNPRHKITKRGQNVTFRCDPISEHNRLYWYRQTLGQGPEFLTYFQNEAQLEKSRLLSDRFSAERPKGSFSTLEIQRTEQGDSAMYLCASSEAYEQYFGPGTRLTVT.

A few counts support this clonotype. CDR3 DNA: TGCAGTGCTAGGCTAGCGCGAGATACGCAGTATTTT. It codes for CSARLARDTQYF. The chain employs TRBV20-1 and TRBJ2-3, with D maybe TRBD2 (6 bases). This CDR3 is built from 12 residues. Per germline, CDR1 DFQATT and CDR2 SNEGSKA (reference sequence). The V end was cut by 3 bases, the J end by 5 bases, with 9 bases between.

This clonotype was counted ten times or more. This chain connects TRBV5-6 to TRBJ2-7; 9 nucleotides agree with TRBD2. Germline V lookup: CDR1 SGHDT, CDR2 YYEEEE. The V and J ends lost 3 bases and 4 bases, in that order; junction bases with no gene match: 5. The CDR3 consists of 14 residues. The CDR3 region is CASSSSGGSYEQYF. The CDR3 nucleotides are TGTGCCAGCAGCTCAAGCGGGGGGAGTTACGAGCAGTACTTC.

This clonotype was counted at least ten times. The chain carries TRBV20-1 and TRBJ2-1, with D tentatively TRBD1 (6 bases). CDR1 DFQATT and CDR2 SNEGSKA come from the germline V gene (reference sequence). This CDR3 comprises 13 residues. V lost 7 bases and J 0 bases, leaving 10 bases between the germline ends. The CDR3 protein is CSVDRSSYNEQFF. The CDR3 DNA reads TGCAGTGTTGACAGGAGCTCCTACAATGAGCAGTTCTTC.

This clonotype was counted ten times or more. The chain joins TRBV6-1 to TRBJ2-1; 11 nucleotides line up with TRBD2. The CDR3 is made up of 13 amino acids. Germline CDR1 and CDR2: MNHNS and SASEGT. Losses at the gene ends were 8 bases for V and 9 bases for J; bases not matched to a gene: 6. The CDR3 coding sequence is TGTGCCAGCCGGGTAGCGGGGGGGCCTGAGCAGTTCTTC. Translated: CASRVAGGPEQFF.

The table lists this clonotype with many counts. CDR3 DNA: TGTGCCAGCAGTCCCGTCGGGCAGAGCAATCAGCCCCAGCATTTT. Residues: CASSPVGQSNQPQHF. V usage is TRBV7-2 and J usage is TRBJ1-5, with unresolved D. Germline values: CDR1 SGHTA, CDR2 FQGNSA. The CDR3 totals 15 residues. Trimming took off 6 bases at V and 1 base at J, with 13 bases between the two ends.

This clonotype was found many times. This rearrangement joins TRBV11-2 to TRBJ2-5, with D tentatively TRBD2 (6 bases). Looked up from germline, CDR1 is SGHAT and CDR2 is FQNNGV. The V end lost 3 bases, the J end lost 5 bases, and 16 bases lay between the germline ends. The CDR3 loop spans 15 amino acids. The CDR3 DNA follows: TGTGCCAGCAGCTTCGTTAGCGGACGCACGGAGACCCAGTACTTC. Translated, it gives CASSFVSGRTETQYF.

This clonotype was counted at least ten times. The rearrangement links TRBV18 to TRBJ1-2; D not resolved. This CDR3 has 14 residues. V was cut by 3 bases and J by 4 bases, with 12 bases left in between. Germline CDR1 and CDR2: KGHSH and LQKENI. The CDR3 DNA is TGTGCCAGCTCACCGCAAGGGATTTCCTATGGCTACACCTTC. Amino acid sequence: CASSPQGISYGYTF.

This clonotype is labeled as medium-sized. The gene calls are TRBV29-1 and TRBJ2-6; tentative D call: TRBD1 (6 bases). Germline V lookup: CDR1 SQVTM, CDR2 ANQGSEA. V was cut by 4 bases and J by 0 bases, with 13 bases left in between. The CDR3 length is 16 residues. CDR3 sequence reads: CSVGGHLSSGANVLTF. Written as DNA, the CDR3 is TGCAGCGTTGGGGGACACCTGAGCTCTGGGGCCAACGTCCTGACTTTC.

This clonotype was seen many times. CDR3 sequence reads: CATSDQRQTRYNEQFF. The DNA of the CDR3 is TGTGCCACCAGTGATCAACGACAGACGAGGTACAATGAGCAGTTCTTC. The rearrangement uses TRBV24-1 and TRBJ2-1; D perhaps matches TRBD1 (5 bases). The germline V gene has CDR1 KGHDR and CDR2 SFDVKD. The CDR3 covers 16 residues. V lost 3 bases, J lost 4 bases, and 15 bases lay in between.

This clonotype was observed many times. V is TRBV25-1 and J is TRBJ2-1; D call uncertain. CDR1 is MGHDK and CDR2 is SYGVNS in the germline V gene. The CDR3 contains 12 residues. The V end was cut by 3 bases, the J end by 10 bases, with 10 bases between. CDR3 protein: CASSDVAWEQFF. In DNA, the CDR3 is TGTGCCAGCAGTGACGTCGCTTGGGAGCAGTTCTTC.